This T cell receptor (beta chain) was observed in a study of monozygotic twins with inflammatory bowel disease. Findings of the study overall: Limited power may explain why concordant and discordant twins showed no difference in repertoire similarity. Variability may have been added to patient repertoires by differing immunosuppressive treatments.

Remarks on this clonotype: What it recognizes is unknown.

Per TCR library, 3500 ng of total RNA was used. From its re-call of the 5' RACE reads, TCRdb lists each CDR3 protein once, without DNA. This specimen shows a few hundred thousand distinct CDR3 sequences; the ten leading clones hold 2.6%. The CDR3 spans 18 residues. Per the germline V gene, CDR1 is SGHTA and CDR2 is FQGTGA. Without any T cell sorting, total RNA was isolated from whole blood. Sequencing input: blood. V gene TRBV7-3 combines with J gene TRBJ1-1; TCRdb lists TRBD1, though no DNA is available to test this call. This TCR derives from a human donor with ulcerative colitis or Crohn's disease, or a healthy co-twin of an affected twin (not recorded which). The CDR3 sequence: CASSLTGGNRLWNTEAFF.